The source of this T cell receptor (beta chain) is a study of read filtering for tumor transcriptome and immune sequencing. Germline V lookup: CDR1 LGHNA, CDR2 YNFKEQ. Trimming at V came to 1 base and at J to 4 bases, leaving 3 bases not matched to a gene. This CDR3 contains 14 residues. This clonotype is a singleton in its sample. This may be a read error: a much more frequent sequence differs by one nucleotide. The library was built from roughly 400 ng RNA with molecular barcoded adaptors for alpha/delta and beta/gamma chains. MiXCR, applied by TCRdb to the reads, yields one record per CDR3 protein. The sample holds tens of thousands of distinct CDR3 sequences; 12% to 15% are singletons and the top ten take more than 35%.

Sequenced material: a population of CD138-negative cells sorted from bone marrow. This TCR was recovered from a donor aged 40 or older with multiple myeloma. V is TRBV4-2 and J is TRBJ1-2; 7 nucleotides align to TRBD1. For the CDR3, the DNA is TGTGCCAGCAGCCAAGGACAGGGCGGCTATGGCTACACCTTC. Translation: CASSQGQGGYGYTF.